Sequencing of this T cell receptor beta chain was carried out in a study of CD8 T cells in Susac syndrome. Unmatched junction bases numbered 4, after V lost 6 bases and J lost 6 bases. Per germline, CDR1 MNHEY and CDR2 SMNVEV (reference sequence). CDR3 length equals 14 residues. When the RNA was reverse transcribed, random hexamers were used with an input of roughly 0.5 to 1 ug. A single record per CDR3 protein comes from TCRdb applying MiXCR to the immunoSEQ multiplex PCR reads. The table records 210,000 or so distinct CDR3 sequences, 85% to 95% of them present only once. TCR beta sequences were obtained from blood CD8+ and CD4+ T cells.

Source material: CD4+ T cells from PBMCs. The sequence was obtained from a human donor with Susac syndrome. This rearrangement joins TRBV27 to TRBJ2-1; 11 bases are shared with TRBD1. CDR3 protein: CASSRDRGFNEQFF. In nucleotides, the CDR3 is TGTGCCAGCAGCCGGGACAGGGGGTTCAATGAGCAGTTCTTC.